The next 10 T cell receptor beta chains were all read from a single sample in a study of tumor-infiltrating lymphocytes in localized non-small cell lung cancer. Here immunoSEQ multiplex PCR was the method, and the copy in TCRdb shows in-frame clones only, minus some. This table holds about 12,000 clones, 80% to 90% found once. Sequenced input: uninvolved lung tissue not adjacent to the tumor. The receptors shown here come from a human donor with non-small cell lung cancer.

The chain carries TRBV11-2 and TRBJ2-3, with D perhaps matching TRBD1 (6 bases). The V end lost 3 bases, the J end lost 2 bases, and 12 bases lay between the germline ends. This CDR3 contains 15 residues. CDR1 and CDR2 from the germline V gene are SGHAT and FQNNGV. The CDR3 is CASSFGQTSTDTQYF. CDR3 coding DNA: TGTGCCAGCAGCTTTGGACAGACTTCCACAGATACGCAGTATTTT. Combining the CDR3 with reference TRBV11-2 and TRBJ2-3 gives the whole variable domain EAGVAQSPRYKIIEKRQSVAFWCNPISGHATLYWYQQILGQGPKLLIQFQNNGVVDDSQLPKDRFSAERLKGVDSTLKIQPAKLEDSAVYLCASSFGQTSTDTQYFGPGTRLTVL.

J is TRBJ2-1 and V is TRBV20-1, with D perhaps given as TRBD1 or TRBD2 (5 bases each). The CDR3 runs to 11 residues. Trimming shortened V by 1 base and J by 8 bases, and 6 bases separated the two germline ends. The germline V gene has CDR1 DFQATT and CDR2 SNEGSKA (reference sequence). Here the CDR3 DNA reads TGCAGTGCTAGAGGGGGGTATGAGCAGTTCTTC. Protein: CSARGGYEQFF.

The chain employs TRBV6-5 and TRBJ2-7; TRBD1 matches at 7 bases. The germline CDR1 and CDR2 sequences are MNHEY and SVGAGI. The ends lost 5 bases at V and 5 bases at J; junction bases unmatched: 12. This CDR3 comprises 15 residues. This chain's CDR3 is CASSRQGSFGDEQYF. In nucleotides, the CDR3 is TGTGCCAGCAGTCGACAGGGATCCTTCGGGGACGAGCAGTACTTC.

The chain joins TRBV7-2 to TRBJ2-2, with D hard to call. Trimming stripped 5 bases from V and 4 bases from J, with 8 bases between. The germline CDR1 and CDR2 sequences are SGHTA and FQGNSA. The CDR3 covers 13 residues. The CDR3 nucleotides are TGTGCCAGCAGCGTGCGGTCCACCGGGGAGCTGTTTTTT. Encoded protein: CASSVRSTGELFF.

The chain has TRBV6-1 and TRBJ1-1; perhaps TRBD1 as D (6 bases). From germline, CDR1 is MNHNS and CDR2 SASEGT. V lost 4 bases and J 2 bases, leaving 20 bases between the germline ends. The CDR3 has 17 residues. DNA of the CDR3: TGTGCCAGCAGTGTCCCCGCCTGGGGGGCCCAAAACACTGAAGCTTTCTTT. It encodes CASSVPAWGAQNTEAFF.

In DNA form, the CDR3 reads TGTGCCAGCAGCTTAGATCGGCAGGGTGAAGCTTTCTTT. Translation gives CASSLDRQGEAFF. The chain employs TRBV11-1 and TRBJ1-1, with a possible D match to TRBD1 (5 bases). The V end lost 1 base, the J end lost 7 bases, and 10 bases lay between the germline ends. CDR1 and CDR2 (germline): SGHAT, FQDESV (reference sequence). There are 13 residues in the CDR3.

This chain uses TRBV30 with TRBJ2-2, with 8 positions matching TRBD2. The CDR3 has 16 amino acids. V shed 5 bases and J 1 base; nucleotides not matched to a gene: 9. Germline lookup yields CDR1 GTSNPN and CDR2 SVGIG (reference sequence). CDR3 residues: CAWVHSGIGNTGELFF. The CDR3 nucleotides read TGTGCCTGGGTGCATAGCGGGATCGGGAACACCGGGGAGCTGTTTTTT.

The chain has TRBV7-3 and TRBJ1-6, with TRBD1 as a possible D gene (5 bases). The CDR3 covers 15 residues. Germline V lookup: CDR1 SGHTA, CDR2 FQGTGA. Trimming pared 4 bases from V and 7 bases from J, leaving 14 bases between. The CDR3 DNA reads TGTGCCAGCAGCTCGGGGCCCGAACCAAATTCACCCCTCCACTTT. Amino acid sequence: CASSSGPEPNSPLHF.

J is TRBJ2-3 and V is TRBV5-1; 8 positions agree with TRBD1. The CDR3 runs 14 residues. CDR1 SGHRS and CDR2 YFSETQ come from the germline V gene. After removal of 5 bases from V and 6 bases from J, the junction contained 8 bases not matched to a gene. In DNA, the CDR3 is TGCGCCAGCAGTTCACAGGGGGTAGCGGATACGCAGTATTTT. This translates into CASSSQGVADTQYF.

In this sample, this clone is medium-sized (0.01 to 0.1%). The chain is built from TRBV7-9 and TRBJ2-5; TRBD2 is a possible D gene (6 bases). The germline gives CDR1 SEHNR, CDR2 FQNEAQ (reference sequence). Trimming cost V 1 base and J 2 bases, with 11 bases left between them. The CDR3 length is 15 residues. CDR3 protein: CASSLGGGLQETQYF. DNA for the CDR3: TGTGCCAGCAGCTTAGGAGGAGGGTTACAAGAGACCCAGTACTTC.